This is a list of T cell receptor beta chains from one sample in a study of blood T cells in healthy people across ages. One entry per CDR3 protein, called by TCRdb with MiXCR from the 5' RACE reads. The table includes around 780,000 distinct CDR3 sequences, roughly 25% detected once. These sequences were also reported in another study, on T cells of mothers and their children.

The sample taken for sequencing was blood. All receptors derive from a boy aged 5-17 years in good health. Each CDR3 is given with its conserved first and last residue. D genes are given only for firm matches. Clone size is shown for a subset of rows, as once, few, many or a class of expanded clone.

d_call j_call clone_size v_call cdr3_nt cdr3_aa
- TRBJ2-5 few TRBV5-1 TGCGCCAGCACTATTGTTGGGCCGGGACCCAAAGAGACCCAGTACTTC CASTIVGPGPKETQYF
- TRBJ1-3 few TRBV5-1 TGCGCCAGCAGCGTCGCAGGGGAAAACACCATATATTTT CASSVAGENTIYF
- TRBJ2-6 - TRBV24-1 TGTGCCACCACCTCTGGGGCCAACGTCCTGACTTTC CATTSGANVLTF
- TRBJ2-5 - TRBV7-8 TGTGCCAGCAGCTTACGGGCCTCCGAAGAGACCCAGTACTTC CASSLRASEETQYF
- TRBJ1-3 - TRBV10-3 TGTGCCATCAGTGAGTCGGAGAGGGGCACCATATATTTT CAISESERGTIYF
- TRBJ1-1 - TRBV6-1 TGTGCCGGGGGCGGGGTCGGGCAGGGCACTGAAGCTTTCTTT CAGGGVGQGTEAFF
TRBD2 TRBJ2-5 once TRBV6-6 TGTGCCAGCACCAGAAGCGGGGATGAAGAGACCCAGTACTTC CASTRSGDEETQYF
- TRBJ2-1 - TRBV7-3 TGTGCCAGCAGCTCAGTCCCCACAGGGACCGTTCACAATGAGCAGTTCTTC CASSSVPTGTVHNEQFF
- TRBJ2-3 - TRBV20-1 TGCAGTGCTAGTGCTCGGGGTGATACGCAGTATTTT CSASARGDTQYF
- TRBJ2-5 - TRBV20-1 TGCAGTGCTAGAGAGAGTTACCAAGAGACCCAGTACTTC CSARESYQETQYF
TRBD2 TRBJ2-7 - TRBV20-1 TGCAGTGCTAGAGATTTGCGGAGGACTAGCGGGTACGAGCAGTACTTC CSARDLRRTSGYEQYF
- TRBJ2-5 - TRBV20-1 TGCAGTGCTAGTCACAGGCAAGAGACCCAGTACTTC CSASHRQETQYF
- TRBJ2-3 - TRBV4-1 TGCGCCAGCAGCCAAGTAAAAGTCCCTAGCACAGATACGCAGTATTTT CASSQVKVPSTDTQYF
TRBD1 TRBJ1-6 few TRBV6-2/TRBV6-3 TGTGCCAGCAGGCAGATCGGGACAGGGGGAAATTCACCCCTCCACTTT CASRQIGTGGNSPLHF
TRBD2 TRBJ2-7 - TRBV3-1 TGTGCCAGCAGCCCCAATAGCGGGGGGGCCTACGAGCAGTACTTC CASSPNSGGAYEQYF
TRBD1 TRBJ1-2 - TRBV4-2 TGTGCCAGCAGCCAACCCTCCGGGACAGAATATGGCTACACCTTC CASSQPSGTEYGYTF
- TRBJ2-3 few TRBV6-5 TGTGCCAGCAGTTACCAAGGAGGCACAGATACGCAGTATTTT CASSYQGGTDTQYF
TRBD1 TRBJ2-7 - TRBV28 TGTGCCAGTACCGGGACAGGGGACACCTACGAGCAGTACTTC CASTGTGDTYEQYF
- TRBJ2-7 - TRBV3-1 TGTGCCAGCCAAGGGAGGTGGGAGCAGTACTTC CASQGRWEQYF
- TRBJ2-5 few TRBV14 TGTGCCAGCAGCCTATACCGGGACTTGCAAGAGACCCAGTACTTC CASSLYRDLQETQYF
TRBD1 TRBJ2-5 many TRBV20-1 TGCAGTGCGACCACCCAGGCAGGGGGCTACAAAGAGACCCAGTACTTC CSATTQAGGYKETQYF
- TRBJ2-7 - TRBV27 TGTGCCAGCTCAGGGGCAGGGAGCTCCCACGAGCAGTACTTC CASSGAGSSHEQYF
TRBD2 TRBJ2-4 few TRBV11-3 TGTGCCAGCAGCTTGGGGGGGAAAAGGGGTGACATTCAGTACTTC CASSLGGKRGDIQYF
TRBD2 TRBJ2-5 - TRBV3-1 TGTGCCAGCAGCCGTAGCGGGGGTGACGAGACCCAGTACTTC CASSRSGGDETQYF